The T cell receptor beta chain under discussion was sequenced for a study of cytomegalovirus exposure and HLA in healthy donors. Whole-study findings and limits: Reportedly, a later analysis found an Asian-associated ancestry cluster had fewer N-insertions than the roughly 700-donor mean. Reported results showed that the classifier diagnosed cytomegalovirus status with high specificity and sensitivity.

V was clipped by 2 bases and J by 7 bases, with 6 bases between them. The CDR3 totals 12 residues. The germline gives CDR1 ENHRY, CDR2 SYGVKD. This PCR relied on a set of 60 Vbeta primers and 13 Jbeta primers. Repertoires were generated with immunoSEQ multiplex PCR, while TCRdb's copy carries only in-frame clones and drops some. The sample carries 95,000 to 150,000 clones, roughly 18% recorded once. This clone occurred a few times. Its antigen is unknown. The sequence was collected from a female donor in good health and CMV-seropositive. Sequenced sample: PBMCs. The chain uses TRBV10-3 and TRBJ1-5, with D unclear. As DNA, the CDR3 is TGTGCCATCAGTGAGAGGGAGCAGCCCCAGCATTTT. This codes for CAISEREQPQHF.